Here is one TCR beta chain with its context. As defined, naive CD8 cells were CD45RO-negative and positively selected for CCR7, with terminally differentiated effector memory CD45RA+ cells excluded. Study donors comprised healthy, HIV-negative adults devoid of recent acute infection or vaccination. Among the donors, all were Caucasian adults who lived in Nashville, Tennessee. This specimen comes from a study of shared clonotypes between healthy human individuals. On the study more broadly: A couple of female and three male donors aged 18 to 49 were enrolled. The plates for each donor numbered three CD4 naive, three CD4 memory, two CD8 naive and one CD8 memory.

The CDR3 is 13 amino acids. V lost 3 bases to trimming and J lost 6 bases, with 8 bases between them. Germline assignment: CDR1 LNHDA and CDR2 SQIVND (reference sequence). Produced via immunoSEQ multiplex PCR; TCRdb's table is partial and in-frame only. This repertoire shows millions of clones, approximately 94% found once; its top ten account for 1% to 1.3%. J is TRBJ2-2 and V is TRBV19, with D unresolved. The clonotype originates from a man aged 18-30 years in good health. The sequenced sample was naive CD8+ T cells sorted from blood. The CDR3 loop reads CASSIHLAGELFF. The DNA for the CDR3 is TGTGCCAGTAGTATCCACCTAGCCGGGGAGCTGTTTTTT. Combining the CDR3 with reference TRBV19 and TRBJ2-2 gives the whole variable domain DGGITQSPKYLFRKEGQNVTLSCEQNLNHDAMYWYRQDPGQGLRLIYYSQIVNDFQKGDIAEGYSVSREKKESFPLTVTSAQKNPTAFYLCASSIHLAGELFFGEGSRLTVL.